What follows are 26 T cell receptor beta chains derived from one specimen sequenced in a study of blood T cells in healthy people across ages. A second PCR of roughly 7 to 11 cycles used a sample-barcoded 5' primer and a J-beta primer mix. Using its own MiXCR run on the 5' RACE reads, TCRdb lists one record per CDR3 protein. The data show around 690,000 distinct CDR3 sequences, approximately 59% seen once. The specimen sequenced was blood. The receptor set was obtained from a man aged 60-69 years in good health.

This clonotype appeared a single time. V and J are TRBV14 and TRBJ2-5; D may be TRBD2 (6 bases). V gave up 1 base and J gave up 5 bases, with 17 bases separating them. The germline V gene encodes CDR1 SGHDN and CDR2 FVKESK. The CDR3 has 16 amino acids. In DNA form, the CDR3 reads TGTGCCAGCAGCCAAGCTTACGGCGGGGAGTGGGAGACCCAGTACTTC. Amino acid sequence: CASSQAYGGEWETQYF.

CDR3 amino acids: CASSSSGGAYTDTQYF. For the CDR3, the DNA is TGTGCCAGCAGTTCTAGCGGGGGGGCGTACACAGATACGCAGTATTTT. The chain joins TRBV27 to TRBJ2-3; 12 bases are shared with TRBD2. From germline, CDR1 is MNHEY and CDR2 SMNVEV (reference sequence). The junction had 4 bases not matched to a gene; V was cut back by 4 bases and J by 2 bases. The CDR3 covers 16 residues.

The rearrangement uses TRBV12-3 or TRBV12-4 and TRBJ2-5; tentative D call: TRBD2 (6 bases). The tail of the sequence fits TRBJ2-7 better, so the J call may be wrong. The CDR3 contains 14 residues. CDR3 sequence: CASSLFGTAYEQYF. The CDR3 region has the DNA TGTGCCAGCAGTTTATTCGGGACTGCCTACGAGCAGTACTTC.

This chain joins TRBV18 and TRBJ2-3; D may correspond to TRBD1 or TRBD2 (5 bases each). Trimming stripped 4 bases from V and 4 bases from J, with 15 bases between. Germline loops: CDR1 KGHSH, CDR2 LQKENI. CDR3 length equals 15 residues. This CDR3 reads CASSLGVTGPDTQYF. CDR3 bases: TGTGCCAGCTCACTAGGAGTTACGGGGCCAGATACGCAGTATTTT.

The chain links TRBV29-1 to TRBJ2-6, with 7 bases aligning to TRBD1. The CDR3 extends over 16 amino acids. Germline CDR1 SQVTM, CDR2 ANQGSEA. Unmatched junction bases numbered 6, after V lost 4 bases and J lost 0 bases. Written as DNA, the CDR3 is TGCAGCGTTGGAGGGACAGCAGCCTCTGGGGCCAACGTCCTGACTTTC. Translating gives CSVGGTAASGANVLTF.

V is TRBV6-5 and J is TRBJ2-3, with 12 positions matching TRBD2. Trimming removed 6 bases from V and 1 base from J; junction bases left unmatched: 5. This CDR3 spans 16 amino acids. Looked up from germline, CDR1 is MNHEY and CDR2 is SVGAGI. The CDR3 protein is CASRYTSGGRTDTQYF. The CDR3 DNA is TGTGCCAGCAGGTACACTAGCGGGGGGCGCACAGATACGCAGTATTTT.

The CDR3 sequence: CSAPFRSGANVLTF. The CDR3 nucleotides are TGCAGTGCCCCCTTCCGCTCTGGGGCCAACGTCCTGACTTTC. The V and J genes are TRBV20-1 and TRBJ2-6; D unclear. V lost 6 bases and J 0 bases, leaving 9 bases between the germline ends. CDR1 and CDR2 (germline): DFQATT, SNEGSKA (reference sequence). This CDR3 is 14 amino acids long.

The chain couples TRBV27 to TRBJ2-1; TRBD2 aligns across 12 bases. From germline, CDR1 is MNHEY and CDR2 SMNVEV (reference sequence). V shed 5 bases and J 0 bases; nucleotides not matched to a gene: 2. The CDR3 consists of 16 residues. This CDR3 reads CASSTTSGGSYNEQFF. The CDR3 DNA follows: TGTGCCAGCAGTACGACTAGCGGGGGCTCCTACAATGAGCAGTTCTTC.

The chain links TRBV5-1 to TRBJ1-2, with 8 positions matching TRBD1. This CDR3 spans 12 amino acids. The germline V gene encodes CDR1 SGHRS and CDR2 YFSETQ. After removal of 7 bases from V and 8 bases from J, the junction contained 7 bases not matched to a gene. The CDR3, as DNA: TGCGCCAGCGGTACGACAGGGGTCGGCTACACCTTC. This encodes CASGTTGVGYTF.

As concerns this clonotype: A clone one base away is much larger, so this may be a read error. V is TRBV4-2 and J is TRBJ2-5, with TRBD2 matching 12 bases. V was pared by 8 bases and J by 11 bases, with 18 bases of the junction left unmatched. The CDR3 loop spans 16 amino acids. CDR1 is LGHNA and CDR2 is YNFKEQ in the germline V gene. This chain's CDR3 is CASGLAGGMAYNEQYF. CDR3 in DNA: TGTGCCAGCGGGCTAGCGGGGGGGATGGCCTACAATGAGCAGTACTTC.

This clonotype was counted a single time. This chain connects TRBV5-1 to TRBJ2-3, with D perhaps matching TRBD2 (7 bases). The CDR3 length is 15 residues. The V gene's germline CDR1 is SGHRS and CDR2 YFSETQ. V was clipped by 4 bases and J by 3 bases, with 15 bases between them. The CDR3 DNA reads TGCGCCAGCAGCACGAGGGGGGGCTTGACAGATACGCAGTATTTT. Its translation: CASSTRGGLTDTQYF.

The chain uses TRBV7-2 and TRBJ2-1, with D possibly TRBD2 on 6 matching bases. The J call is doubtful: the DNA matches TRBJ2-7 better. Looked up from germline, CDR1 is SGHTA and CDR2 is FQGNSA. The CDR3 loop spans 15 amino acids. The CDR3 DNA reads as TGTGCCAGCAGCCGCCGACTAGGAACCTACAATGAGCAGTACTTC. It is translated as CASSRRLGTYNEQYF.

V gene TRBV20-1 combines with J gene TRBJ2-3; D uncertain. The CDR3 covers 14 residues. Germline CDR1 reads DFQATT; CDR2 reads SNEGSKA (reference sequence). V was clipped by 6 bases and J by 5 bases, with 18 bases between them. The CDR3 loop is CSANARGPLDTQYF. DNA for the CDR3: TGCAGTGCAAACGCCCGAGGCCCCTTAGATACGCAGTATTTT.

There are a few counts of this clonotype. V usage is TRBV5-1 and J usage is TRBJ2-5; 7 nucleotides align to TRBD1. Germline V gene sequence: CDR1 SGHRS, CDR2 YFSETQ. V lost 4 bases, J lost 1 base, and 7 bases stayed unmatched. CDR3 length: 15 amino acids. The CDR3 protein is CASSPTTGIQETQYF. In DNA form, the CDR3 reads TGCGCCAGCAGCCCGACGACAGGGATCCAAGAGACCCAGTACTTC.

This chain links TRBV6-5 with TRBJ2-7; possible D gene TRBD1, 5 bases. The germline gives CDR1 MNHEY, CDR2 SVGAGI. The CDR3 is 13 amino acids. V was cut by 6 bases and J by 0 bases, with 9 bases left in between. This CDR3 reads CASSAGPSYEQYF. The CDR3 region has the DNA TGTGCCAGCAGCGCAGGGCCCTCCTACGAGCAGTACTTC.

This chain uses TRBV7-8 with TRBJ1-4; D gene ambiguous. The CDR3 spans 14 residues. V was shortened by 5 bases and J by 8 bases, with 15 bases between the two germline ends. Per germline, CDR1 SGHVS and CDR2 FQNEAQ. This CDR3 reads CASSPWGTREKLFF. The CDR3 region has the DNA TGTGCCAGCAGCCCGTGGGGTACTAGGGAAAAACTGTTTTTT. The full variable domain, with the rest looked up from reference TRBV7-8 and TRBJ1-4, is GAGVSQSPRYKVAKRGQDVALRCDPISGHVSLFWYQQALGQGPEFLTYFQNEAQLDKSGLPSDRFFAERPEGSVSTLKIQRTQQEDSAVYLCASSPWGTREKLFFGSGTQLSVL.

This chain joins TRBV5-1 and TRBJ2-5, with a tentative D call TRBD1 (5 bases). Germline values: CDR1 SGHRS, CDR2 YFSETQ. The V and J ends lost 3 bases and 11 bases respectively, with 23 bases between them. The length of the CDR3 is 15 residues. CDR3 sequence: CASSSGHGYHNEQYF. CDR3 nucleotides: TGCGCCAGCAGCTCTGGACACGGGTATCACAATGAGCAGTACTTC.

The rearrangement joins TRBV28 to TRBJ2-5; D may be TRBD1 (6 bases). Germline CDR1 is MDHEN and CDR2 is SYDVKM. V lost 1 base and J 2 bases, leaving 20 bases between the germline ends. CDR3 length equals 18 residues. For the CDR3, the DNA is TGTGCCAGCAGTTTATCAGCAGGGGTGGTTTCCACACAAGAGACCCAGTACTTC. Translating it yields CASSLSAGVVSTQETQYF.

The chain recombines TRBV21-1 with TRBJ2-5. TRBV21-1 corresponds to a pseudogene. The CDR3 loop spans 12 amino acids. As DNA, the CDR3 is TGTGCCAGCAGCATCTTCCTTAAGACCCAGTACTTC. Translated, it gives CASSIFLKTQYF.

The chain has TRBV14 and TRBJ2-5; no definite D call. The CDR3 extends over 11 amino acids. Germline lookup yields CDR1 SGHDN and CDR2 FVKESK. V dropped 3 bases and J dropped 6 bases, with 5 bases sitting between them. The CDR3 protein is CASSHGQTQYF. CDR3 DNA sequence: TGTGCCAGCAGCCACGGACAGACCCAGTACTTC.

The genes are TRBV5-1 and TRBJ1-5; D remains unclear. Trimming stripped 5 bases from V and 4 bases from J, with 7 bases between. Germline assignment: CDR1 SGHRS and CDR2 YFSETQ. The CDR3 length is 12 residues. CDR3 DNA: TGCGCCAGCAGAACCCTAAATCAGCCCCAGCATTTT. It codes for CASRTLNQPQHF.

This chain connects TRBV12-3 or TRBV12-4 to TRBJ1-6; weak D call: TRBD1 (5 bases). The CDR3 extends over 15 amino acids. Trimming removed 5 bases from V and 5 bases from J, with 13 bases in between. The CDR3 sequence is CASSPRTPDNSPLHF. CDR3 nucleotide sequence: TGTGCCAGCAGTCCCCGGACACCAGATAATTCACCCCTCCACTTT.

In its sample, this clonotype was seen a few times. V and J are TRBV5-1 and TRBJ2-5, with 10 bases aligning to TRBD2. V lost 3 bases and J lost 5; bases outside the gene matches: 4. In germline, CDR1 is SGHRS, CDR2 YFSETQ. This CDR3 is built from 14 residues. This chain's CDR3 is CASSSEGLAETQYF. CDR3 bases: TGCGCCAGCAGCTCCGAGGGACTAGCGGAGACCCAGTACTTC.

The J gene is TRBJ2-5, the V gene TRBV2; 7 positions match TRBD2. The length of the CDR3 is 13 residues. Germline loops: CDR1 SNHLY, CDR2 FYNNEI. Unmatched junction bases numbered 6, after V lost 6 bases and J lost 5 bases. The CDR3 spells CASSLAVWETQYF. CDR3 in DNA: TGTGCCAGCAGCCTAGCGGTCTGGGAGACCCAGTACTTC.

This chain links TRBV4-1 with TRBJ1-1; TRBD1 might be the D (6 bases). In germline, CDR1 is MGHRA, CDR2 YSYEKL. Trimming pared 3 bases from V and 1 base from J, leaving 9 bases between. The CDR3 has 14 residues. This chain's CDR3 is CASSHPGQNTEAFF. Written as DNA, the CDR3 is TGCGCCAGCAGCCATCCGGGACAGAACACTGAAGCTTTCTTT.

This clonotype was recorded once. V usage is TRBV4-2 and J usage is TRBJ1-4; D ambiguous. The CDR3 spans 14 residues. In germline, CDR1 is LGHNA, CDR2 YNFKEQ. Trimming took 1 base from V and 7 from J, leaving 10 bases between them. CDR3 nucleotide sequence: TGTGCCAGCAGCCAAGCGGGAGGATCTGAAAAACTGTTTTTT. It codes for CASSQAGGSEKLFF.